The 3 T cell receptor beta chains presented below share a single source sample, sequenced in a study of identifying expanded T cells in peripheral blood. This table comes from immunoSEQ multiplex PCR, and its TCRdb copy is limited to in-frame clones, with some not included. The sample lists roughly 86,000 clones; about 85% were seen once. The sequenced sample was blood. These TCRs come from a person aged 18 to 75 in good health.

The V gene is TRBV6-5, the J gene TRBJ1-6, with D perhaps matching TRBD1 (5 bases). V lost 4 bases and J lost 6, with 13 bases in between. Per germline, CDR1 MNHEY and CDR2 SVGAGI. This CDR3 comprises 15 residues. The CDR3 DNA follows: TGTGCCAGCAGTTCGAACAGGTGGGGTAATTCACCCCTCCACTTT. Translating it yields CASSSNRWGNSPLHF.

The V and J genes are TRBV7-2 and TRBJ2-6; D is perhaps TRBD2 (6 bases). CDR3 length equals 17 residues. V gave up 1 base and J gave up 0 bases, with 10 bases separating them. From germline, CDR1 is SGHTA and CDR2 FQGNSA. The CDR3 nucleotides read TGTGCCAGCAGCTTAGTTGCGGGGACCTCTGGGGCCAACGTCCTGACTTTC. Its translation is CASSLVAGTSGANVLTF.

The chain has TRBV4-3 and TRBJ2-5; the D is unclear. Trimming took off 1 base at V and 0 bases at J, with 15 bases between the two ends. Germline values: CDR1 LGHNA, CDR2 YSLEER. The CDR3 consists of 17 residues. This CDR3 reads CASSQVSTQTYQETQYF. The CDR3 nucleotides are TGCGCCAGCAGCCAAGTATCCACCCAGACGTACCAAGAGACCCAGTACTTC.